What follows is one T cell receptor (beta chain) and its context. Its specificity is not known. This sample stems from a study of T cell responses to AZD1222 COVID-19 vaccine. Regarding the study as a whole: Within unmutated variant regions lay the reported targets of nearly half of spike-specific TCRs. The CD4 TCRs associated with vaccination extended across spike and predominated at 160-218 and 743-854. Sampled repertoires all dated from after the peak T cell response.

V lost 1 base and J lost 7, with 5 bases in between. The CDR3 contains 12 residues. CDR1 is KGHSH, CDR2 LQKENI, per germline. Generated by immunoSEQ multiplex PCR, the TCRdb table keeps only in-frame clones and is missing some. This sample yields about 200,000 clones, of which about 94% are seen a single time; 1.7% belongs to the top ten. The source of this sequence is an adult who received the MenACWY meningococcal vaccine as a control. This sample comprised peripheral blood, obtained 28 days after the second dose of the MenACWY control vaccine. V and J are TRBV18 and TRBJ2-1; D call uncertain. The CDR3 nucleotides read TGTGCCAGCTCACCACTAGGAAATGAGCAGTTCTTC. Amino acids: CASSPLGNEQFF.